These 3 T cell receptor beta chains were sequenced from one sample in a study of early T cells in non-severe SARS-CoV-2 infection. TCRdb independently ran MiXCR on the 5' RACE reads; one entry per CDR3 protein. Of 55,000 to 70,000 distinct CDR3 sequences in the sample, less than 5.5% were seen once. The sample comprised whole blood. Every receptor here comes from an adult who was a healthcare worker with PCR-confirmed SARS-CoV-2 infection or an uninfected control (not recorded which).

V usage is TRBV11-2 and J usage is TRBJ1-2; 7 bases are shared with TRBD1. CDR3 length: 16 residues. V dropped 5 bases and J dropped 4; count of bases not matched to a gene: 13. The germline V gene has CDR1 SGHAT and CDR2 FQNNGV. CDR3 in amino acids: CASSQLRDRKGYGYTF. The DNA for the CDR3 is TGTGCCAGCAGCCAACTCCGGGACAGAAAAGGCTATGGCTACACCTTC.

This clonotype was observed a handful of times. The chain recombines TRBV20-1 with TRBJ1-1; TRBD1 matches at 7 bases. Unmatched junction bases numbered 4, after V lost 6 bases and J lost 3 bases. The CDR3 runs to 12 residues. From germline, CDR1 is DFQATT and CDR2 SNEGSKA (reference sequence). CDR3 sequence (DNA): TGCAGTGCATCAGGGGGGGACACTGAAGCTTTCTTT. Its protein is CSASGGDTEAFF.

This clonotype was recorded at least ten times. This chain uses TRBV5-5 with TRBJ2-7, with TRBD1 as a possible D gene (6 bases). CDR3 size: 12 residues. Between the trimmed V and J ends, which lost 4 bases and 2 bases, there was a span of 7 bases. CDR1 and CDR2 from the germline V gene are SGHKS and YYEKEE (reference sequence). The CDR3 region is CASSRDTYEQYF. CDR3 DNA: TGTGCCAGCAGCCGGGACACCTACGAGCAGTACTTC.